This TCR beta chain was obtained from a study of CD8+CD57+ T cells in acquired aplastic anemia. The wider study: DNA from sorted CD4+ and CD8+ cells averaged roughly 3.2 ug.

Study results and limitations: About 27 CD8+ CDR3 sequences were shared between patients and controls.

A few counts support this clonotype. The antigen is undetermined. The CDR3 loop spans 14 amino acids. Germline V gives CDR1 SNHLY, CDR2 FYNNEI. The V gene lost 0 bases and the J gene lost 7 bases, with 7 bases spanning the gap. Profiling that covered TCR beta VDJ and CDR3 relied on genomic DNA as its template. In TCRdb, the reads were re-called with MiXCR into one record per CDR3 protein. The sample lists hundreds of thousands of distinct CDR3 sequences, approximately 86% occurring once. Sequencing involved patients with CD8+CD57+ cell expansion previously shown by flow cytometry. Severe acquired aplastic anemia was the diagnosis recorded for all patients. Patients had received no therapy at the time of blood sampling.

Sequenced: sorted CD4+, CD8+, or CD8+CD57+ T cells (not recorded which) from PBMCs. This receptor was identified in a human donor with aplastic anemia. The V and J genes are TRBV2 and TRBJ1-6; D is unresolved. The CDR3 reads CASSEAGMNSPLHF. The CDR3 DNA follows: TGTGCCAGCAGTGAAGCGGGAATGAATTCACCCCTCCACTTT.